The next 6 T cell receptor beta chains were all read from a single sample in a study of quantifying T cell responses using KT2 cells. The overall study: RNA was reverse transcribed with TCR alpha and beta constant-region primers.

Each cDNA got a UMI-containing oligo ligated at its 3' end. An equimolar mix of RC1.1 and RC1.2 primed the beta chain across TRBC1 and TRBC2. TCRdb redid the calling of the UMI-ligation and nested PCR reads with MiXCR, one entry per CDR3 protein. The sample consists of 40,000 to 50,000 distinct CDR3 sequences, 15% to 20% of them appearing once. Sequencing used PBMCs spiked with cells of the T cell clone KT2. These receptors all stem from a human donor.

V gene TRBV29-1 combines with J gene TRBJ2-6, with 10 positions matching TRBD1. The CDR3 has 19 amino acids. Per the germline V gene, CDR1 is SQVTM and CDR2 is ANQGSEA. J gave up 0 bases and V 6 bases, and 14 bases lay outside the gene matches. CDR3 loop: CSVGDRGPLAHSGANVLTF. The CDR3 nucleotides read TGCAGCGTGGGGGACAGGGGACCTCTTGCCCACTCTGGGGCCAACGTCCTGACTTTC.

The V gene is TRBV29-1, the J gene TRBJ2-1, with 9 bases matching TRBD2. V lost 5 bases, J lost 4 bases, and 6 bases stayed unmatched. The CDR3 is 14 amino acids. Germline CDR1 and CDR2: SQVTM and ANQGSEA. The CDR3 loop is CSVKASGVYNEQFF. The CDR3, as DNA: TGCAGCGTTAAAGCTAGCGGGGTGTACAATGAGCAGTTCTTC.

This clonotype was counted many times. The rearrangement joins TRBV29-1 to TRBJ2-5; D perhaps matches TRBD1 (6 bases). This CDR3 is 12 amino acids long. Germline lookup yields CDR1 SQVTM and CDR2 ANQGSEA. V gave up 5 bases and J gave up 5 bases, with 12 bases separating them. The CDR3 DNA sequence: TGCAGCGTTTCCAGGGGTGTGGAGACCCAGTACTTC. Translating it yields CSVSRGVETQYF.

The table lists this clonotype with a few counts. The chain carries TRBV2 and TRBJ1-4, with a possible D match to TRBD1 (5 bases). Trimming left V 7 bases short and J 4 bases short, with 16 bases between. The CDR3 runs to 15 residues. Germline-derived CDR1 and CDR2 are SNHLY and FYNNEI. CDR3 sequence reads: CASTATGQGNEKLFF. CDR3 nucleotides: TGTGCCAGCACGGCCACGGGCCAGGGTAATGAAAAACTGTTTTTT.

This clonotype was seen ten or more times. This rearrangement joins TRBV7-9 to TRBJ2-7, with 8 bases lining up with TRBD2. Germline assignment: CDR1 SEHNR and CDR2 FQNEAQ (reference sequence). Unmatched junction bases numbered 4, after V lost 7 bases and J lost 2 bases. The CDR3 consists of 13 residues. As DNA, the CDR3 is TGTGCCAGCATTCCGGGAGGGGCCTACGAGCAGTACTTC. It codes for CASIPGGAYEQYF.

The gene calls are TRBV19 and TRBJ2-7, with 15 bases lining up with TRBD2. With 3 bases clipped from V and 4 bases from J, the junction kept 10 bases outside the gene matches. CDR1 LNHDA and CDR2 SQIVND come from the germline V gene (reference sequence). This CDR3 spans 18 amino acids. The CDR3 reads CASSMAGLAGGAIYEQYF. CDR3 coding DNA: TGTGCCAGTAGTATGGCGGGACTAGCGGGAGGTGCAATTTACGAGCAGTACTTC. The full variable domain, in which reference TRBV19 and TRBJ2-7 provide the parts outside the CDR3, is DGGITQSPKYLFRKEGQNVTLSCEQNLNHDAMYWYRQDPGQGLRLIYYSQIVNDFQKGDIAEGYSVSREKKESFPLTVTSAQKNPTAFYLCASSMAGLAGGAIYEQYFGPGTRLTVT.